This TCR beta chain is from a study of response to subunit inactivated influenza vaccine. The study's findings and limits: The study's authors posited that every seasonal influenza vaccination enlists few new T cells.

V shed 5 bases, J shed 6 bases, and the junction held 14 bases outside the gene matches. Germline V CDR1 and CDR2: SGHVS, FNYEAQ. This CDR3 has 18 residues. TCRdb redid the calling of the RT-PCR reads with MiXCR, one entry per CDR3 protein. The sample carries 500,000 to 600,000 distinct CDR3 sequences, around 13% recorded once. This clonotype was observed a handful of times. Its antigen is unknown. This clonotype originated in a man aged 45 to 65 who received an inactivated influenza vaccine. Sequenced material: PBMCs from blood, taken approximately 12 days after vaccination. This chain uses TRBV7-6 with TRBJ2-7; 15 bases fit TRBD2. The CDR3 DNA sequence: TGTGCCAGCAGCCCGGGACTAGCGGGAGGTGCCCTGGGCGGCGAGCAGTACTTC. It translates to CASSPGLAGGALGGEQYF.